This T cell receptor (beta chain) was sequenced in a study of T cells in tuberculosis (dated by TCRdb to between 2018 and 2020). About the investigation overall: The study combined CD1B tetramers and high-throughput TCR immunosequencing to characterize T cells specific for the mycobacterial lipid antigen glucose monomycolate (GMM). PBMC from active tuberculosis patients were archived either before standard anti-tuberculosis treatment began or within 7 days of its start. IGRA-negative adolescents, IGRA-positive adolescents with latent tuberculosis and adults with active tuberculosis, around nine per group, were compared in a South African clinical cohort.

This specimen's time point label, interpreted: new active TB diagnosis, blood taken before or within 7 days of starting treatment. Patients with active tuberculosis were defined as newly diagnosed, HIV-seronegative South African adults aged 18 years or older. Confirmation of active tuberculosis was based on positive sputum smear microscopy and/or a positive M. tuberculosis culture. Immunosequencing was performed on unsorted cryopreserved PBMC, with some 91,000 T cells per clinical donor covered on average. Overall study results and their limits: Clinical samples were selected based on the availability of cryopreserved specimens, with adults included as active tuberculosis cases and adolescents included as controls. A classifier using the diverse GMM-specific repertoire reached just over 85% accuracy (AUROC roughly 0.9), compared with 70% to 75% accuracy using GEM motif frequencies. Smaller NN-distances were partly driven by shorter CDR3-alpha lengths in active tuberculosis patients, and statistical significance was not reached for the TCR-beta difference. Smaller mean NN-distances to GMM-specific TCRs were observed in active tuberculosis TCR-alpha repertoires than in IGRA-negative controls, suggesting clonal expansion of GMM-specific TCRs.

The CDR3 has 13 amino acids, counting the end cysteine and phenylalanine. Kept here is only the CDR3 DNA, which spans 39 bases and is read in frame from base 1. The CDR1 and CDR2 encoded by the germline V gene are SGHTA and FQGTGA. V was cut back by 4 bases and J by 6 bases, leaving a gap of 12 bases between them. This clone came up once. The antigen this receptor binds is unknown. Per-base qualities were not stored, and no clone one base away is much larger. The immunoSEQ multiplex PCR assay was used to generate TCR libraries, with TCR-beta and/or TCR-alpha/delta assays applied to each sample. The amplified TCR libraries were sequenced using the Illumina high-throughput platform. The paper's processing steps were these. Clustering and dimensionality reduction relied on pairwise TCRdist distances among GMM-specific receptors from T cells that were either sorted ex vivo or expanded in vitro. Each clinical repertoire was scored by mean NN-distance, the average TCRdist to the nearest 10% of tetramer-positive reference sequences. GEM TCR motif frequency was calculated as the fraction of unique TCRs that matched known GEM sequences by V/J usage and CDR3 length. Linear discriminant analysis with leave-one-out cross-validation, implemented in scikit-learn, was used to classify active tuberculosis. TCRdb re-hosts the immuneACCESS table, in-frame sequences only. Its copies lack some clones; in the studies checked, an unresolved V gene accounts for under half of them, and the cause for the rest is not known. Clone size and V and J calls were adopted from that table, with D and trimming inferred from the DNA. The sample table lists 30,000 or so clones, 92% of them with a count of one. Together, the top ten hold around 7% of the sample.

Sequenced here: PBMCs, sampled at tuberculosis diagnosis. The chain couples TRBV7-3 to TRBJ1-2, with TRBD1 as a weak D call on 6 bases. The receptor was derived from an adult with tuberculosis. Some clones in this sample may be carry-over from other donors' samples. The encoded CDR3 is CASSSRQAHGYTF. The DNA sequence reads TGTGCCAGCAGCTCTCGACAGGCCCATGGCTACACCTTC.